This T cell receptor (beta chain) emerged from a study of T cell repertoires in cytomegalovirus infection. Whole-study context: Public TCR beta signatures were indicative of both CMV infection and a matching HLA type.

This clonotype was detected a few times. Its antigen is currently unknown. TCRdb used MiXCR to reprocess the reads, holding one entry per CDR3 protein. The sample shows roughly 500,000 distinct CDR3 sequences, 30% to 35% of them seen only once. Findings and caveats of the study: HLA-C-restricted, CMV-specific TCR beta clonotypes were dominant ex vivo. Adding up the frequency of public TCR beta families identified people who carried CMV plus the relevant HLA.

V dropped 1 base and J dropped 1; count of bases not matched to a gene: 4. The germline CDR1 and CDR2 sequences are DFQATT and SNEGSKA (reference sequence). The CDR3 spans 17 residues. Here the sequenced sample was cultured PBMCs, taken from culture after CMV antigen stimulation. The clonotype originates from a human donor in good health (CMV status not recorded). Some clones in this sample may be carry-over from other donors' samples. The chain joins TRBV20-1 to TRBJ2-1, with 13 positions matching TRBD2. The CDR3 coding sequence is TGCAGTGCTAGAGGGACTAGCGGGAGTAGATCCTACAATGAGCAGTTCTTC. Translating it yields CSARGTSGSRSYNEQFF.